This T cell receptor (beta chain) was identified in a study of CD4 T cells in relation to SARS-CoV-2 and coronaviruses. Study-level information: After 10 to 11 days of antigen culture, PBMC TCR beta CDR3s were sequenced.

Notes on this clone: Its antigen is unidentified.

Measured with immunoSEQ multiplex PCR; TCRdb has only the in-frame clones, and not every one. Seen here are tens of thousands of clones, more than 65% observed once, and the top ten hold almost 3.5%. In germline, CDR1 is SGHVS, CDR2 FNYEAQ. The ends were cut back, 6 bases at V and 5 bases at J, with 18 bases in the middle. This CDR3 region has 15 residues. Cryopreserved PBMCs were CD4-enriched, then split into naive and memory cells. Sequencing was carried out using memory CD4+ T cells from PBMCs, cultured in vitro. The clonotype comes from an adult with COVID-19. The rearrangement links TRBV7-6 to TRBJ2-3; TRBD2 might be the D (5 bases). The chain's CDR3 is CASRSLAHPIDTQYF. CDR3 nucleotide sequence: TGTGCCAGCAGATCCCTAGCACATCCCATAGATACGCAGTATTTT.